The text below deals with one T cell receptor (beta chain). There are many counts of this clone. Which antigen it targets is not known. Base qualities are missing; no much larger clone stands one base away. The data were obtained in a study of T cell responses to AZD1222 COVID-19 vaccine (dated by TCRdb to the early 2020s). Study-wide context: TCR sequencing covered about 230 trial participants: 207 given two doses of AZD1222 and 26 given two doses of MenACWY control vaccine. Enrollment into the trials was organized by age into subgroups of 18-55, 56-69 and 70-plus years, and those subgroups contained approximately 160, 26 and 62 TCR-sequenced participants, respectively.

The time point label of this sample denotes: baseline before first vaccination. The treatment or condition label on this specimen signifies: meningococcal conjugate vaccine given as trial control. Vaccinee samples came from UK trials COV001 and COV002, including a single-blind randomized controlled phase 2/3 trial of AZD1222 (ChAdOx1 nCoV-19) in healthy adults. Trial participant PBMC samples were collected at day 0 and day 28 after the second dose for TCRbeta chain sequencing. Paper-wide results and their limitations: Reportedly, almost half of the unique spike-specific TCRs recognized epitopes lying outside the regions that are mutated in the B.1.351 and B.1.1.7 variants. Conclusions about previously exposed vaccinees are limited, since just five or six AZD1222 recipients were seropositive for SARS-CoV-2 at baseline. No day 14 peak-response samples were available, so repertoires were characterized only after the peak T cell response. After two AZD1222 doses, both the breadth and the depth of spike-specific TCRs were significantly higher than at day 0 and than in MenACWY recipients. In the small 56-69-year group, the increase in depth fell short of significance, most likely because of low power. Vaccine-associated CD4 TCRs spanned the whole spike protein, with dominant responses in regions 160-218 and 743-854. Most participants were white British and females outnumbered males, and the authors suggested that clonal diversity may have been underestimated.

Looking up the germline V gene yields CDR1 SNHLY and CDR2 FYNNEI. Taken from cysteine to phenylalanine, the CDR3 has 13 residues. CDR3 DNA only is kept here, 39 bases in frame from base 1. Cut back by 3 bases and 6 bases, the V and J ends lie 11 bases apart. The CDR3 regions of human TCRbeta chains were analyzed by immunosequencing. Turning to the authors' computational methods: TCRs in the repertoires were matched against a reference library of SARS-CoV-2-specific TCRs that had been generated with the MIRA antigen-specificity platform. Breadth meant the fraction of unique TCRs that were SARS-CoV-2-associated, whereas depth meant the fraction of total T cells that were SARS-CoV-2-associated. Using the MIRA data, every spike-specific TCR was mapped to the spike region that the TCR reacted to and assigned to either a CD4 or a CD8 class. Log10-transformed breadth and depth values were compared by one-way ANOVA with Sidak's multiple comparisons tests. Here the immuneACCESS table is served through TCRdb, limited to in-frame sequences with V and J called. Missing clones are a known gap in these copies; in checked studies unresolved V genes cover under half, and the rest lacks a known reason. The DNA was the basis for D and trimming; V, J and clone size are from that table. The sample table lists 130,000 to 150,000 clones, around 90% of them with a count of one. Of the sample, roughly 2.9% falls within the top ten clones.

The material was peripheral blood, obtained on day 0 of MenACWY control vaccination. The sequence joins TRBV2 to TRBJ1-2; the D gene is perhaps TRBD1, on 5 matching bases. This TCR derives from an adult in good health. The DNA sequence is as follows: TGTGCCAGCAGTGACCATAGGGGTGATGGCTACACCTTC. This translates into CASSDHRGDGYTF.